The next 27 T cell receptor beta chains were all read from a single sample in a study of CD8 T cells in Susac syndrome (dated by TCRdb to the late 2010s). Preparation of the library involved the immunoSEQ multiplex PCR assay. RNA was extracted with the RNeasy kit and roughly 0.5 to 1 ug was reverse transcribed using random hexamers. TCRdb reworked the public reads: Q25 trimming with fastp, MiXCR clone assembly, productive beta chains retained. Each CDR3 protein gets just one entry, which takes the most common genes and DNA from the rows behind it. This sample lists about 200,000 distinct CDR3 sequences; around 93% were detected once. The ten top clones hold 0.082% of the sample. Input material: CD4+ T cells from PBMCs. The source is a human donor with multiple sclerosis.

The CDR3 loop reads CASSPRDSTYEQYF. In DNA form, the CDR3 reads TGTGCCAGCAGTCCCCGGGACAGCACATACGAGCAGTACTTC. The gene calls are TRBV11-2 and TRBJ2-7, with TRBD1 matching over 7 bases. The junction had 9 bases not matched to a gene; V was cut back by 6 bases and J by 4 bases. The CDR3 contains 14 residues. The V gene's germline CDR1 is SGHAT and CDR2 FQNNGV.

The genes are TRBV20-1 and TRBJ2-7; D is undetermined. The ends were cut back, 5 bases at V and 1 base at J, with 12 bases in the middle. There are 13 residues in the CDR3. Per the germline V gene, CDR1 is DFQATT and CDR2 is SNEGSKA (reference sequence). The CDR3 region is CSADRSGSYEQYF. CDR3 bases: TGCAGTGCTGATAGATCCGGGTCCTACGAGCAGTACTTC.

This rearrangement joins TRBV6-5 to TRBJ2-5; 10 bases fit TRBD2. The V gene end was trimmed by 7 bases and the J gene end by 5 bases; junction bases not matched to a gene: 7. CDR1 and CDR2 from the germline V gene are MNHEY and SVGAGI. The CDR3 extends over 14 amino acids. The CDR3 spells CASKPSGGAETQYF. CDR3 bases: TGTGCCAGCAAACCGAGCGGGGGGGCCGAGACCCAGTACTTC.

This clonotype appeared a single time. The chain is built from TRBV9 and TRBJ2-6, with TRBD2 as a possible D gene (5 bases). Germline CDR1 is SGDLS and CDR2 is YYNGEE. The CDR3 totals 18 residues. V gave up 4 bases and J gave up 0 bases, with 17 bases separating them. The CDR3, as DNA: TGTGCCAGCAGCCCCGCGGGTTCACGCCTCTCTGGGGCCAACGTCCTGACTTTC. As protein: CASSPAGSRLSGANVLTF.

This clonotype was seen a single time. The rearrangement uses TRBV29-1 and TRBJ2-7; 8 bases are shared with TRBD1. The germline V gene encodes CDR1 SQVTM and CDR2 ANQGSEA. This CDR3 has 12 residues. V was clipped by 4 bases and J by 7 bases; unmatched bases: 6. CDR3 DNA: TGCAGCGTTGTTCAGGGGGCTCGAGAGCAGTACTTC. Protein product: CSVVQGAREQYF.

This chain joins TRBV12-3 or TRBV12-4 and TRBJ1-5; D unclear. Between the trimmed V and J ends, which lost 5 bases and 11 bases, there was a span of 13 bases. The CDR3 is 12 amino acids. CDR3 sequence: CASSGMTGAQHF. Written as DNA, the CDR3 is TGTGCCAGCAGTGGAATGACGGGCGCCCAGCATTTT.

The chain couples TRBV20-1 to TRBJ1-1; no reliable D call. V shed 3 bases and J shed 4 bases, with 9 bases lying between them. The germline gives CDR1 DFQATT, CDR2 SNEGSKA (reference sequence). The CDR3 extends over 12 amino acids. The DNA for the CDR3 is TGCAGTGCTAGTCTCCCGGGCACTGAAGCTTTCTTT. Translating gives CSASLPGTEAFF.

The CDR3 nucleotides are TGTGCCACCCGGAGGAGCCCGAGTGCGCAGGAGTATTTT. This encodes CATRRSPSAQEYF. This sequence joins TRBV6-5 and TRBJ2-3; tentative D call: TRBD2 (5 bases). V lost 10 bases to trimming and J lost 13 bases, with 24 bases between them. CDR3 length: 13 amino acids. The germline V gene encodes CDR1 MNHEY and CDR2 SVGAGI.

The chain joins TRBV29-1 to TRBJ2-3; the D is unclear. CDR3 length: 13 amino acids. The germline V and J ends were trimmed by 7 bases and 3 bases, with 14 bases remaining between them. From germline, CDR1 is SQVTM and CDR2 ANQGSEA. The CDR3 is CSAGYSATDTQYF. CDR3 DNA: TGCAGCGCAGGCTACAGCGCAACAGATACGCAGTATTTT.

The chain joins TRBV3-1 to TRBJ2-1, with D tentatively TRBD1 or TRBD2 (5 bases each). The CDR3 loop spans 13 amino acids. The V gene lost 9 bases and the J gene lost 3 bases, with 12 bases spanning the gap. Germline loops: CDR1 LGHDT, CDR2 YNNKEL (reference sequence). CDR3 coding DNA: TGTGCCAGTCAGGGACCTTACTACAATGAGCAGTTCTTC. Translated, it gives CASQGPYYNEQFF.

This sequence joins TRBV19 and TRBJ1-5; 10 bases are a match to TRBD1. Germline CDR1 reads LNHDA; CDR2 reads SQIVND (reference sequence). The ends lost 5 bases at V and 11 bases at J; junction bases unmatched: 12. The CDR3 contains 15 residues. As DNA, the CDR3 is TGTGCCAGTAGTCCGCTATGGGACAGGGGACAAGCCCAGCATTTT. Translation gives CASSPLWDRGQAQHF.

This clonotype occurred once. This chain joins TRBV6-6 and TRBJ1-5; 8 bases align to TRBD1. CDR3 size: 13 residues. V lost 5 bases to trimming and J lost 7 bases; unmatched junction nucleotides: 4. Germline-derived CDR1 and CDR2 are MNHNY and SVGAGI (reference sequence). The CDR3 DNA reads TGTGCCAGCAGTGCGACAGGGGAACAGCCCCAGCATTTT. This encodes CASSATGEQPQHF.

The rearrangement uses TRBV5-1 and TRBJ1-5; D gene unclear. This CDR3 is 13 amino acids long. The V and J ends lost 0 bases and 4 bases respectively, with 5 bases between them. Germline V gives CDR1 SGHRS, CDR2 YFSETQ. CDR3: CASSLEANQPQHF. CDR3 DNA sequence: TGCGCCAGCAGCTTGGAGGCGAATCAGCCCCAGCATTTT.

DNA for the CDR3: TGTGCCAGCAGAATAGCGGCGGTTAATTCACCCCTCCACTTT. Translating it yields CASRIAAVNSPLHF. The gene calls are TRBV5-4 and TRBJ1-6; D gene uncertain. Trimming took off 5 bases at V and 6 bases at J, with 12 bases between the two ends. CDR3 length: 14 amino acids. The germline V gene encodes CDR1 SGHNT and CDR2 YYREEE (reference sequence).

This chain links TRBV4-1 with TRBJ2-1; tentatively, D is TRBD1 or TRBD2 (5 bases each). The length of the CDR3 is 14 residues. The V gene's germline CDR1 is MGHRA and CDR2 YSYEKL. The V end was cut by 5 bases, the J end by 4 bases, with 12 bases between. CDR3 sequence (DNA): TGCGCCAGCAGCGGCGACAGAGGGTACAATGAGCAGTTCTTC. Translated, it gives CASSGDRGYNEQFF.

The genes are TRBV30 and TRBJ2-3, with TRBD2 matching 7 bases. CDR1 GTSNPN and CDR2 SVGIG come from the germline V gene (reference sequence). The CDR3 runs 14 residues. The V segment lost 1 base and the J segment 5 bases; nucleotides outside the gene matches: 6. The CDR3 DNA is TGTGCCTGGAGTGCGGGACTACAAGGAGATACGCAGTATTTT. This sequence encodes CAWSAGLQGDTQYF. Full variable domain (remainder filled in from reference TRBV30 and TRBJ2-3): SQTIHQWPATLVQPVGSPLSLECTVEGTSNPNLYWYRQAAGRGLQLLFYSVGIGQISSEVPQNLSASRPQDRQFILSSKKLLLSDSGFYLCAWSAGLQGDTQYFGPGTRLTVL.

The chain carries TRBV3-1 and TRBJ2-7; TRBD2 matches 10 bases. Germline CDR1 LGHDT, CDR2 YNNKEL (reference sequence). Germline trimming cut 4 bases from V and 4 bases from J; bases unmatched to any gene: 7. This CDR3 spans 15 amino acids. The CDR3 nucleotides read TGTGCCAGCAGCCCTTCGAGCGGGGGGGTATACGAGCAGTACTTC. This gives the protein CASSPSSGGVYEQYF.

The chain links TRBV7-8 to TRBJ1-4, with D possibly matching TRBD1 (6 bases). The germline V gene encodes CDR1 SGHVS and CDR2 FQNEAQ. The V end lost 6 bases, the J end lost 17 bases, and 19 bases lay between the germline ends. The CDR3 length is 12 residues. In DNA form, the CDR3 reads TGTGCCAGCAGGCCCACGACAGGAGCTCTATTTTTT. This translates into CASRPTTGALFF.

The V call is TRBV29-1, the J call TRBJ2-1, with D perhaps matching TRBD1 (5 bases). Trimming cost V 2 bases and J 4 bases, with 12 bases left between them. This CDR3 region has 14 residues. The germline V gene encodes CDR1 SQVTM and CDR2 ANQGSEA. The CDR3 DNA follows: TGCAGCGTTGAAAGTAGGGGAACTTACAATGAGCAGTTCTTC. Residues: CSVESRGTYNEQFF.

Written as DNA, the CDR3 is TGTGCCAGCAGCGGACAGACAGGGGGCTATGGCTACACCTTC. Translated, it gives CASSGQTGGYGYTF. The chain joins TRBV7-2 to TRBJ1-2, with 9 bases aligning to TRBD1. V was pared by 5 bases and J by 4 bases, with 5 bases of the junction left unmatched. Germline CDR1 reads SGHTA; CDR2 reads FQGNSA. The CDR3 runs 14 residues.

This chain links TRBV5-1 with TRBJ1-1; 7 positions match TRBD1. The CDR3 loop spans 13 amino acids. Trimming took 5 bases from V and 6 from J; bases not matched to a gene: 7. From germline, CDR1 is SGHRS and CDR2 YFSETQ. The CDR3 is CASSAQGIAEAFF. The CDR3 coding sequence is TGCGCCAGCAGTGCACAGGGGATCGCTGAAGCTTTCTTT.

The CDR3 spells CSAPRGTGNTEAFF. The DNA of the CDR3 is TGCAGTGCTCCACGAGGGACGGGGAACACTGAAGCTTTCTTT. The chain employs TRBV20-1 and TRBJ1-1, with a possible D match to TRBD1 (5 bases). The CDR3 extends over 14 amino acids. The germline V gene has CDR1 DFQATT and CDR2 SNEGSKA (reference sequence). V was pared by 5 bases and J by 1 base, with 14 bases between.

The V call is TRBV7-9, the J call TRBJ2-2; D is possibly TRBD1 (5 bases). CDR3 length equals 16 residues. In germline, CDR1 is SEHNR, CDR2 FQNEAQ (reference sequence). Trimming removed 6 bases from V and 0 bases from J, with 14 bases in between. The CDR3 sequence: CASRNARVANTGELFF. Written as DNA, the CDR3 is TGTGCCAGCAGAAATGCCAGGGTGGCGAACACCGGGGAGCTGTTTTTT.

CDR3: CAWRRGTEAFF. The CDR3 DNA follows: TGTGCCTGGAGACGGGGCACTGAAGCTTTCTTT. V gene TRBV30 combines with J gene TRBJ1-1, with D unresolved. V lost 3 bases, J lost 4 bases, and 6 bases lay in between. The CDR3 is 11 amino acids. The germline gives CDR1 GTSNPN, CDR2 SVGIG (reference sequence).

The chain combines TRBV30 with TRBJ1-2, with D uncertain. The CDR3 contains 11 residues. Germline V CDR1 and CDR2: GTSNPN, SVGIG (reference sequence). Trimming shortened V by 0 bases and J by 8 bases, and 7 bases separated the two germline ends. DNA for the CDR3: TGTGCCTGGAGTGTCTGGGAAGGCTACACCTTC. Amino acid sequence: CAWSVWEGYTF.

The gene calls are TRBV20-1 and TRBJ1-6; the D is unclear. CDR3 size: 16 residues. V was cut by 0 bases and J by 7 bases, with 16 bases left in between. Germline V lookup: CDR1 DFQATT, CDR2 SNEGSKA (reference sequence). In DNA, the CDR3 is TGCAGTGCTAGAGATGGGGAAAGGGTCTCAAATTCACCCCTCCACTTT. Its protein product is CSARDGERVSNSPLHF.

The CDR3, as DNA: TGTGCCAGCAGCCAAGTGGCGGGAAGTGAAGCTTTCTTT. Protein sequence: CASSQVAGSEAFF. The chain recombines TRBV3-1 with TRBJ1-1; D remains ambiguous. V was trimmed by 1 base and J by 7 bases, leaving 10 bases between them. The CDR3 totals 13 residues. CDR1 is LGHDT and CDR2 is YNNKEL in the germline V gene (reference sequence).